The next 17 T cell receptor beta chains were all read from a single sample in a study of cytotoxic CD8 clonotypes in ibrutinib-treated CLL. Sequencing used immunoSEQ multiplex PCR; TCRdb keeps in-frame clones, though not all of them. The table includes 45,000 to 65,000 clones, over 80% detected once. The sample was PBMCs, taken after 24 months of ibrutinib treatment. The receptors stem from a human donor with chronic lymphocytic leukemia.

V is TRBV10-2 and J is TRBJ1-2; D possibly corresponds to TRBD1 (5 bases). Germline CDR1 and CDR2: WSHSY and SAAADI. V shed 3 bases and J shed 6 bases, with 23 bases lying between them. The CDR3 has 17 residues. For the CDR3, the DNA is TGCGCCAGCAGTGAACCCCTGGGGGGAAGGGGAGCGGATGGCTACACCTTC. Translated: CASSEPLGGRGADGYTF.

This clone was counted between two and nine times. The chain uses TRBV10-1 and TRBJ2-7, with 12 bases aligning to TRBD1. The CDR3 sequence is 17 residues long. CDR1 and CDR2 (germline): WNHNN, SYGVQD (reference sequence). The J segment lost 6 bases and the V segment lost 9 bases, leaving 18 bases of the junction unmatched. The chain's CDR3 is CARDRDRGREVSCEQYF. The CDR3, as DNA: TGCGCCAGGGACCGGGACAGGGGGCGAGAGGTGAGTTGCGAGCAGTACTTC.

The chain carries TRBV18 and TRBJ1-1; TRBD1 might be the D (6 bases). Germline CDR1 reads KGHSH; CDR2 reads LQKENI. V was clipped by 5 bases and J by 3 bases, with 13 bases between them. The CDR3 has 14 amino acids. Here the CDR3 reads CASSSRGFDTEAFF. CDR3 coding DNA: TGTGCCAGCTCAAGCAGGGGATTTGACACTGAAGCTTTCTTT.

The chain is built from TRBV19 and TRBJ2-7; 8 nucleotides line up with TRBD1. The germline CDR1 and CDR2 sequences are LNHDA and SQIVND (reference sequence). After removal of 3 bases from V and 2 bases from J, the junction contained 6 bases not matched to a gene. The CDR3 loop spans 15 amino acids. The CDR3 region has the DNA TGTGCCAGTAGTATGGGCAGGGGGCCTACCTACGAGCAGTACTTC. This translates into CASSMGRGPTYEQYF.

The V call is TRBV7-3, the J call TRBJ2-3; 8 positions match TRBD2. The CDR3 has 16 amino acids. Germline CDR1 and CDR2: SGHTA and FQGTGA. Trimming at V came to 0 bases and at J to 1 base, leaving 3 bases not matched to a gene. The CDR3 DNA reads TGTGCCAGCAGCTTAACCCCTAGCGGGCGCACAGATACGCAGTATTTT. Residues: CASSLTPSGRTDTQYF.

The chain is built from TRBV28 and TRBJ2-1, with D hard to call. The CDR3 has 13 amino acids. The V gene lost 3 bases and the J gene lost 0 bases, with 3 bases spanning the gap. CDR1 is MDHEN and CDR2 is SYDVKM in the germline V gene. CDR3 DNA sequence: TGTGCCAGCAGTTTTGGCTCCTACAATGAGCAGTTCTTC. This encodes CASSFGSYNEQFF.

The chain carries TRBV29-1 and TRBJ1-4; 10 nucleotides line up with TRBD1. This CDR3 has 13 residues. The V gene end was trimmed by 4 bases and the J gene end by 7 bases; junction bases not matched to a gene: 3. Looked up from germline, CDR1 is SQVTM and CDR2 is ANQGSEA. The CDR3 here is CSVGRDRGEKLFF. The CDR3 DNA is TGCAGCGTTGGGCGGGACAGGGGTGAAAAACTGTTTTTT. The variable domain in full, with the rest retrieved from reference TRBV29-1 and TRBJ1-4, is SAVISQKPSRDICQRGTSLTIQCQVDSQVTMMFWYRQQPGQSLTLIATANQGSEATYESGFVIDKFPISRPNLTFSTLTVSNMSPEDSSIYLCSVGRDRGEKLFFGSGTQLSVL.

This chain links TRBV19 with TRBJ2-5, with D maybe TRBD1 (6 bases). The CDR3 consists of 14 residues. CDR1 and CDR2 from the germline V gene are LNHDA and SQIVND (reference sequence). V shed 1 base and J shed 3 bases, with 9 bases lying between them. The CDR3 DNA follows: TGTGCCAGTAGTATAGCTACAGGGAAAGAGACCCAGTACTTC. Protein: CASSIATGKETQYF.

The genes are TRBV30 and TRBJ2-1; no definite D call. Trimming stripped 1 base from V and 0 bases from J, with 13 bases between. From germline, CDR1 is GTSNPN and CDR2 SVGIG (reference sequence). CDR3 length equals 16 residues. The CDR3 DNA follows: TGTGCCTGGAGTGGGATGCGCGGTAGCTCCTACAATGAGCAGTTCTTC. Residues: CAWSGMRGSSYNEQFF.

This clone was counted once. The chain employs TRBV4-1 and TRBJ1-2, with 7 bases identical to TRBD1. This CDR3 region has 16 residues. The V gene end was trimmed by 1 base and the J gene end by 1 base; junction bases not matched to a gene: 6. Germline V gene sequence: CDR1 MGHRA, CDR2 YSYEKL. CDR3 nucleotide sequence: TGCGCCAGCAGCCAAGGTTCGACAGGGCATAACTATGGCTACACCTTC. As protein: CASSQGSTGHNYGYTF.

The chain carries TRBV2 and TRBJ2-7; 7 bases align to TRBD2. CDR1 is SNHLY, CDR2 FYNNEI, per germline. The CDR3 spans 15 residues. Trimming cost V 1 base and J 0 bases; bases outside gene matches: 3. CDR3 coding DNA: TGTGCCAGCAGTGAAGGTAGCGGGCCCTCCTACGAGCAGTACTTC. This encodes CASSEGSGPSYEQYF.

The genes are TRBV6-1 and TRBJ2-3; no definite D call. The germline gives CDR1 MNHNS, CDR2 SASEGT. Trimming removed 2 bases at V and 2 bases at J, with 8 bases between. CDR3 size: 14 residues. The CDR3 is CASSESSHTDTQYF. The CDR3 DNA sequence: TGTGCCAGCAGTGAATCGTCCCACACAGATACGCAGTATTTT.

The rearrangement joins TRBV5-4 to TRBJ2-3, with D tentatively TRBD2 (5 bases). The V gene lost 4 bases and the J gene lost 7 bases, with 19 bases spanning the gap. The CDR3 extends over 15 amino acids. CDR1 is SGHNT and CDR2 is YYREEE in the germline V gene (reference sequence). The chain's CDR3 is CASSRPPDSLNTQYF. The CDR3 nucleotides read TGTGCCAGCAGCCGCCCTCCGGACTCTTTGAATACGCAGTATTTT.

The chain couples TRBV10-3 to TRBJ2-3; 9 bases fit TRBD2. V trimming: 0 bases; J trimming: 4 bases; junction bases outside the gene matches: 8. CDR3 length: 17 amino acids. The germline gives CDR1 ENHRY, CDR2 SYGVKD. CDR3 in DNA: TGTGCCATCAGTGAGTCTGGTTTAGCGGGAGTCTCAGATACGCAGTATTTT. Translation: CAISESGLAGVSDTQYF.

This chain uses TRBV6-1 with TRBJ1-5; 10 bases agree with TRBD1. V lost 2 bases, J lost 6 bases, and 4 bases stayed unmatched. The CDR3 runs to 15 residues. Germline V gives CDR1 MNHNS, CDR2 SASEGT. CDR3 residues: CASSERTGGIQPQHF. CDR3 nucleotide sequence: TGTGCCAGCAGTGAAAGGACAGGGGGTATTCAGCCCCAGCATTTT.

This rearrangement joins TRBV2 to TRBJ1-3; D gene ambiguous. The CDR3 length is 14 residues. The germline V and J ends were trimmed by 1 base and 0 bases, with 4 bases remaining between them. Germline V CDR1 and CDR2: SNHLY, FYNNEI. CDR3: CASSEESSGNTIYF. The DNA of the CDR3 is TGTGCCAGCAGTGAAGAGAGCTCTGGAAACACCATATATTTT.

This clone appeared a single time. The CDR3, as DNA: TGTGCCATCAGTGAGTCGAGCGGGACGAGCACCGGGGAGCTGTTTTTT. Protein sequence: CAISESSGTSTGELFF. The rearrangement joins TRBV10-3 to TRBJ2-2; TRBD2 matches at 7 bases. Germline V gene data show CDR1 as ENHRY and CDR2 as SYGVKD. This CDR3 has 16 residues. V shed 0 bases and J 4 bases; nucleotides not matched to a gene: 5.